These 30 T cell receptor beta chains were sequenced from one sample in a study of blood T cell repertoires in COVID-19. Some clones are missing from TCRdb's copy, which holds only in-frame ones; the method was immunoSEQ multiplex PCR. The sample holds some 370,000 clones, 89% seen once. Specimen: peripheral blood. The receptors here all came from a man in his forties with acute or convalescent COVID-19.

The chain combines TRBV28 with TRBJ1-5, with 9 bases aligning to TRBD1. The CDR3 is 15 amino acids. Germline lookup yields CDR1 MDHEN and CDR2 SYDVKM. The trim removed 5 bases at V and 2 bases at J, leaving 4 bases unmatched. This CDR3 is CASSKDRGGNQPQHF. The DNA for the CDR3 is TGTGCCAGCAGTAAGGACAGGGGAGGCAATCAGCCCCAGCATTTT.

The J gene is TRBJ2-1, the V gene TRBV24-1; 10 bases align to TRBD2. Looked up from germline, CDR1 is KGHDR and CDR2 is SFDVKD. The ends lost 0 bases at V and 7 bases at J; junction bases unmatched: 5. This CDR3 comprises 16 residues. CDR3 sequence reads: CATSDLASGRSNEQFF. In DNA, the CDR3 is TGTGCCACCAGTGATTTGGCTAGCGGGAGATCAAATGAGCAGTTCTTC.

DNA for the CDR3: TGTGCCAGCAGCTTCACAGGGAAGGGCGAGCAGTACTTC. This gives the protein CASSFTGKGEQYF. This chain uses TRBV7-3 with TRBJ2-7, with D possibly being TRBD1 (6 bases). V was shortened by 3 bases and J by 6 bases, with 12 bases between the two germline ends. The CDR3 is made up of 13 amino acids. CDR1 and CDR2 (germline): SGHTA, FQGTGA. The complete variable domain, with remaining parts taken from reference TRBV7-3 and TRBJ2-7, reads GAGVSQTPSNKVTEKGKYVELRCDPISGHTALYWYRQSLGQGPEFLIYFQGTGAADDSGLPNDRFFAVRPEGSVSTLKIQRTERGDSAVYLCASSFTGKGEQYFGPGTRLTVT.

CDR3 region: CASSQVRPSGRLPTSTDTQYF. CDR3 DNA sequence: TGTGCCAGCAGCCAAGTACGGCCTAGCGGCCGCCTACCAACTAGCACAGATACGCAGTATTTT. The rearrangement uses TRBV3-1 (or the pseudogene TRBV3-2) and TRBJ2-3, with 7 bases fitting TRBD2. The germline V gene encodes CDR1 LGHDT and CDR2 YNNKEL (reference sequence). J lost 0 bases, V lost 1 base, and 19 bases had no gene match. The CDR3 is 21 amino acids.

Worth noting for this clone: The same CDR3 is also encoded by other DNA sequences in this sample. This chain connects TRBV12-3 or TRBV12-4 to TRBJ1-4; D is uncertain. CDR3 length: 12 amino acids. V was pared by 3 bases and J by 3 bases, with 2 bases between. The DNA of the CDR3 is TGTGCCAGCAGTTTCGCTAATGAAAAACTGTTTTTT. It specifies CASSFANEKLFF.

Only one count was recorded for this clone. This sequence joins TRBV19 and TRBJ1-3, with D uncertain. The CDR3 is 16 residues long. Germline V gene data show CDR1 as LNHDA and CDR2 as SQIVND (reference sequence). V dropped 3 bases and J dropped 4 bases, with 16 bases sitting between them. The CDR3 nucleotides are TGTGCCAGTAGTATTAGGATATCGGGAGCCGGAAACACCATATATTTT. It is translated as CASSIRISGAGNTIYF.

In DNA, the CDR3 is TGTGCCAGCAGCTCAAAGAGCGGGAGAAAGTACTACAATGAGCAGTTCTTC. Its translation is CASSSKSGRKYYNEQFF. The V and J genes are TRBV28 and TRBJ2-1; TRBD2 matches at 8 bases. Trimming removed 6 bases from V and 3 bases from J; junction bases left unmatched: 13. CDR3 size: 17 residues. Germline assignment: CDR1 MDHEN and CDR2 SYDVKM.

The chain combines TRBV7-8 with TRBJ1-5, with unresolved D. The CDR3 is 15 amino acids. V was trimmed by 5 bases and J by 5 bases, leaving 16 bases between them. The V gene's germline CDR1 is SGHVS and CDR2 FQNEAQ. The CDR3 DNA is TGTGCCAGCAGCCCATGGGTCGCGGGAGATCAGCCCCAGCATTTT. Translated, it gives CASSPWVAGDQPQHF.

The chain has TRBV28 and TRBJ1-2; 10 bases align to TRBD1. The CDR3 sequence is 14 residues long. CDR1 MDHEN and CDR2 SYDVKM come from the germline V gene. V was clipped by 2 bases and J by 7 bases; unmatched bases: 4. Written as DNA, the CDR3 is TGTGCCAGCAGTTTAGACAGGGGGCAGTCTGGCTACACCTTC. Translation: CASSLDRGQSGYTF.

This chain uses TRBV2 with TRBJ2-1; TRBD2 aligns across 14 bases. V gave up 7 bases and J gave up 6 bases; unmatched junction bases: 11. Germline CDR1 and CDR2: SNHLY and FYNNEI. CDR3 size: 17 residues. Here the CDR3 DNA reads TGTGCCAGCAACTCTCGGGCGGGACTAGCGGGGGTCAATGAGCAGTTCTTC. Its translation is CASNSRAGLAGVNEQFF.

The chain recombines TRBV18 with TRBJ2-7; TRBD1 matches 11 bases. The ends lost 0 bases at V and 4 bases at J; junction bases unmatched: 11. Germline-derived CDR1 and CDR2 are KGHSH and LQKENI. The CDR3 spans 18 residues. CDR3: CASSPPLDRGHLLYEQYF. CDR3 DNA sequence: TGTGCCAGCTCACCACCGCTGGACAGGGGGCATCTTCTATACGAGCAGTACTTC.

This CDR3 is CASSSRLAEETQYF. DNA for the CDR3: TGCGCCAGCAGCTCCAGACTAGCGGAGGAGACCCAGTACTTC. The J gene is TRBJ2-5, the V gene TRBV5-1, with 9 positions matching TRBD2. This CDR3 has 14 residues. With V trimmed by 3 bases and J by 5 bases, 5 bases remained unmatched. Germline V CDR1 and CDR2: SGHRS, YFSETQ.

The chain has TRBV6-1 and TRBJ1-6; 7 bases agree with TRBD1. Germline V gene lookup returns CDR1 MNHNS and CDR2 SASEGT. The CDR3 covers 16 residues. After removal of 3 bases from V and 6 bases from J, the junction contained 8 bases not matched to a gene. Here the CDR3 DNA reads TGTGCCAGCAGTGACCCGACAGGGTTGAGTAATTCACCCCTCCACTTT. Encoded protein: CASSDPTGLSNSPLHF.

This clone is a singleton in its sample. V is TRBV10-3 and J is TRBJ1-6, with TRBD1 identical over 8 bases. CDR3 length equals 17 residues. Unmatched junction bases numbered 6, after V lost 4 bases and J lost 1 base. CDR1 ENHRY and CDR2 SYGVKD come from the germline V gene. The CDR3 region has the DNA TGTGCCATCAGTGGGACAGGGCAGAGGTCCTATAATTCACCCCTCCACTTT. It encodes CAISGTGQRSYNSPLHF.

The V gene is TRBV5-1, the J gene TRBJ1-2, with D perhaps TRBD1 (6 bases). CDR1 SGHRS and CDR2 YFSETQ come from the germline V gene. The V end lost 4 bases, the J end lost 13 bases, and 20 bases lay between the germline ends. The CDR3 is 13 residues long. As DNA, the CDR3 is TGCGCCAGCAGCATTGGGCAGGGGAGAGAGGGCACCTTC. It yields the protein CASSIGQGREGTF.

The genes are TRBV6-5 and TRBJ2-7; TRBD2 aligns across 8 bases. The J segment lost 2 bases and the V segment lost 6 bases, leaving 3 bases of the junction unmatched. The CDR3 covers 13 residues. CDR1 and CDR2 from the germline V gene are MNHEY and SVGAGI. The CDR3 here is CASRGSGAYEQYF. CDR3 nucleotides: TGTGCCAGCAGGGGTAGCGGGGCCTACGAGCAGTACTTC.

V and J are TRBV18 and TRBJ1-1; 8 bases are a match to TRBD1. V lost 4 bases to trimming and J lost 3 bases; unmatched junction nucleotides: 13. The CDR3 has 17 amino acids. Germline-derived CDR1 and CDR2 are KGHSH and LQKENI. The CDR3 sequence is CASSQTTGEAGDTEAFF. DNA for the CDR3: TGTGCCAGCTCACAAACGACAGGGGAAGCCGGGGACACTGAAGCTTTCTTT.

This clone was observed a single time. V gene TRBV7-6 combines with J gene TRBJ2-1; 16 nucleotides line up with TRBD2. The J segment lost 7 bases and the V segment lost 3 bases, leaving 6 bases of the junction unmatched. Germline V gene data show CDR1 as SGHVS and CDR2 as FNYEAQ. This CDR3 contains 17 residues. DNA for the CDR3: TGTGCCAGCAGCTTTCCGGGACTAGCGGGAGGGGCGAATGAGCAGTTCTTC. Residues: CASSFPGLAGGANEQFF.

The chain uses TRBV2 and TRBJ1-5; D is possibly TRBD1 (6 bases). The CDR3 is 15 amino acids. Trimming shortened V by 6 bases and J by 0 bases, and 12 bases separated the two germline ends. Germline CDR1 SNHLY, CDR2 FYNNEI. The CDR3 here is CASRTLGGSNQPQHF. DNA for the CDR3: TGTGCCAGCAGGACTTTAGGGGGTAGCAATCAGCCCCAGCATTTT.

The CDR3 sequence is CASNKSGRGGTEAFF. The CDR3 DNA reads as TGTGCCAGCAACAAATCTGGCAGGGGCGGAACTGAAGCTTTCTTT. The chain links TRBV28 to TRBJ1-1; possibly TRBD1 for D (6 bases). Trimming cost V 7 bases and J 5 bases, with 20 bases left between them. CDR3 length: 15 residues. Germline values: CDR1 MDHEN, CDR2 SYDVKM.

The chain employs TRBV6-6 and TRBJ1-4; D is unresolved. Trimming shortened V by 7 bases and J by 3 bases, and 6 bases separated the two germline ends. The CDR3 extends over 12 amino acids. The germline V gene has CDR1 MNHNY and CDR2 SVGAGI (reference sequence). The CDR3 sequence: CASTIANEKLFF. The CDR3 region has the DNA TGTGCCAGCACTATAGCTAATGAAAAACTGTTTTTT.

This clone appeared once. The V call is TRBV6-5, the J call TRBJ1-1; the D gene is possibly TRBD1 (5 bases). V gave up 6 bases and J gave up 2 bases, with 13 bases separating them. The CDR3 sequence is 14 residues long. Germline CDR1 MNHEY, CDR2 SVGAGI. CDR3 nucleotides: TGTGCCAGCAGCCGTGGGGGGATAAACACTGAAGCTTTCTTT. The encoded protein is CASSRGGINTEAFF.

The V call is TRBV27, the J call TRBJ2-1; D not certain. Deletions cut 0 bases from V and 6 bases from J, with 6 bases between. The CDR3 runs 13 residues. CDR1 MNHEY and CDR2 SMNVEV come from the germline V gene (reference sequence). In DNA, the CDR3 is TGTGCCAGCAGTTTATCGTCAGGCAATGAGCAGTTCTTC. Translated, it gives CASSLSSGNEQFF.

This clone turned up a few times. The chain has TRBV5-1 and TRBJ1-1, with D maybe TRBD1 (6 bases). CDR1 and CDR2 from the germline V gene are SGHRS and YFSETQ. This CDR3 is 14 amino acids long. V was clipped by 5 bases and J by 1 base, with 12 bases between them. In DNA, the CDR3 is TGCGCCAGCAGTTCGGACAGCGGGAACACTGAAGCTTTCTTT. Translating gives CASSSDSGNTEAFF.

The rearrangement uses TRBV27 and TRBJ2-7; TRBD1 might be the D (6 bases). The V gene lost 5 bases and the J gene lost 4 bases, with 18 bases spanning the gap. This CDR3 is built from 15 residues. Germline-derived CDR1 and CDR2 are MNHEY and SMNVEV (reference sequence). The CDR3 DNA sequence: TGTGCCAGCAGTGGCAGGGGTTGGGGGTTATACGAGCAGTACTTC. It codes for CASSGRGWGLYEQYF.

This chain joins TRBV7-9 and TRBJ1-2; 9 bases align to TRBD1. Germline CDR1 SEHNR, CDR2 FQNEAQ (reference sequence). The CDR3 length is 14 residues. The junction had 2 bases not matched to a gene; V was cut back by 2 bases and J by 4 bases. CDR3 in DNA: TGTGCCAGCAGCTTAACGACAGGGGGCTATGGCTACACCTTC. Translated: CASSLTTGGYGYTF.

This chain connects TRBV5-4 to TRBJ2-1; D uncertain. CDR3 length: 12 amino acids. Trimming shortened V by 4 bases and J by 5 bases, and 7 bases separated the two germline ends. Germline CDR1 reads SGHNT; CDR2 reads YYREEE (reference sequence). For the CDR3, the DNA is TGTGCCAGCAGCGGCCTGAACAATGAGCAGTTCTTC. Encoded protein: CASSGLNNEQFF.

The chain joins TRBV11-2 to TRBJ2-5; 9 nucleotides align to TRBD1. CDR1 and CDR2 from the germline V gene are SGHAT and FQNNGV. J was trimmed by 5 bases and V by 4 bases; bases with no gene match: 11. The CDR3 spans 16 residues. The CDR3 loop reads CASSSSGTGLWETQYF. CDR3 DNA sequence: TGTGCCAGCAGCTCCTCCGGGACAGGGCTTTGGGAGACCCAGTACTTC.

The gene calls are TRBV6-6 and TRBJ1-5, with 7 bases lining up with TRBD1. V dropped 2 bases and J dropped 6; count of bases not matched to a gene: 7. The CDR3 totals 15 residues. Per the germline V gene, CDR1 is MNHNY and CDR2 is SVGAGI (reference sequence). In DNA, the CDR3 is TGTGCCAGCAGTTACGGGGACAGTTCGGGTCAGCCCCAGCATTTT. Residues: CASSYGDSSGQPQHF.

The genes are TRBV5-8 and TRBJ2-2; 8 bases map to TRBD1. In germline, CDR1 is SGHTS, CDR2 YDEGEE. J lost 6 bases, V lost 9 bases, and 4 bases had no gene match. The CDR3 has 12 amino acids. The DNA of the CDR3 is TGTGCCATCTTACAGGGGGCCGGGGAGCTGTTTTTT. Residues: CAILQGAGELFF.